The 16 T cell receptor beta chains below were found in one sample sequenced in a study of blood T cell repertoires in COVID-19. Sequencing was performed with immunoSEQ multiplex PCR; in TCRdb, only in-frame clones are kept and a portion is missing. The table lists approximately 290,000 clones, 87% of them singletons. The sequencing sample was made of peripheral blood. Source of these receptors: a man between 18 and 29 years old with active or convalescent COVID-19.

This rearrangement joins TRBV5-4 to TRBJ1-1; 12 bases are shared with TRBD1. The CDR3 runs to 15 residues. Trimming cost V 4 bases and J 7 bases; bases outside gene matches: 8. Germline assignment: CDR1 SGHNT and CDR2 YYREEE (reference sequence). CDR3 loop: CASSAPGQGALEAFF. In nucleotides, the CDR3 is TGTGCCAGCAGCGCCCCGGGACAGGGGGCGCTTGAAGCTTTCTTT.

The V call is TRBV6-4, the J call TRBJ2-2, with D perhaps matching TRBD2 (5 bases). V lost 4 bases and J 3 bases, leaving 9 bases between the germline ends. The V gene's germline CDR1 is MRHNA and CDR2 SNTAGT. This CDR3 region has 14 residues. CDR3 sequence (DNA): TGTGCCAGCAGTGCAGCCGGGGACACCGGGGAGCTGTTTTTT. This codes for CASSAAGDTGELFF.

This clone was picked up a small number of times. This chain connects TRBV29-1 to TRBJ1-4, with no clear D. The CDR3 loop spans 11 amino acids. CDR1 SQVTM and CDR2 ANQGSEA come from the germline V gene. Trimming stripped 6 bases from V and 5 bases from J, with 7 bases between. CDR3 sequence (DNA): TGCAGCGTCAGGATCAATGAAAAACTGTTTTTT. This gives the protein CSVRINEKLFF.

This chain links TRBV5-6 with TRBJ1-1, with 8 bases that match TRBD1. Per the germline V gene, CDR1 is SGHDT and CDR2 is YYEEEE. The CDR3 consists of 17 residues. The J segment lost 0 bases and the V segment lost 4 bases, leaving 11 bases of the junction unmatched. CDR3 DNA: TGTGCCAGCAGCCAAAACAGGGGGGCACGGATGAACACTGAAGCTTTCTTT. Amino acids: CASSQNRGARMNTEAFF.

The rearrangement joins TRBV20-1 to TRBJ1-4, with D perhaps TRBD1 (5 bases). Trimming pared 3 bases from V and 7 bases from J, leaving 15 bases between. This CDR3 has 14 residues. CDR1 is DFQATT and CDR2 is SNEGSKA in the germline V gene (reference sequence). For the CDR3, the DNA is TGCAGTGCTAGTGGAGACAGCAGACGTGAAAAACTGTTTTTT. Translation gives CSASGDSRREKLFF.

This clone was detected only a few times. The chain carries TRBV6-2 or TRBV6-3 and TRBJ2-4; 10 bases map to TRBD1. CDR3 size: 16 residues. Germline trimming cut 3 bases from V and 5 bases from J; bases unmatched to any gene: 7. Germline V gene lookup returns CDR1 MNHEY and CDR2 SVGEGT. As DNA, the CDR3 is TGTGCCAGCAGTTATTCTGCCGGGACAGGGGAAAACATTCAGTACTTC. Protein sequence: CASSYSAGTGENIQYF.

The chain links TRBV4-1 to TRBJ1-5; the match to TRBD1 covers 7 bases. The germline CDR1 and CDR2 sequences are MGHRA and YSYEKL. V gave up 5 bases and J gave up 2 bases; unmatched junction bases: 9. The CDR3 extends over 16 amino acids. The CDR3 sequence is CASSMRGGSGNQPQHF. CDR3 sequence (DNA): TGCGCCAGCAGCATGCGAGGGGGCTCCGGCAATCAGCCCCAGCATTTT.

This chain links TRBV7-8 with TRBJ2-7; 7 positions agree with TRBD1. The junction had 5 bases not matched to a gene; V was cut back by 1 base and J by 5 bases. The CDR3 sequence is 14 residues long. The germline gives CDR1 SGHVS, CDR2 FQNEAQ. CDR3 residues: CASSLGRQGHEQYF. DNA of the CDR3: TGTGCCAGCAGCTTAGGGAGACAGGGCCACGAGCAGTACTTC.

The chain links TRBV14 to TRBJ2-1; D remains ambiguous. This CDR3 region has 12 residues. V was shortened by 0 bases and J by 10 bases, with 7 bases between the two germline ends. In germline, CDR1 is SGHDN, CDR2 FVKESK. As DNA, the CDR3 is TGTGCCAGCAGCCAAGATTCGAGGGAGCAGTTCTTC. It specifies CASSQDSREQFF.

This chain joins TRBV9 and TRBJ2-3; unclear D gene. Trimming stripped 0 bases from V and 2 bases from J, with 7 bases between. The CDR3 spans 14 residues. CDR1 and CDR2 from the germline V gene are SGDLS and YYNGEE. In nucleotides, the CDR3 is TGTGCCAGCAGCGTAGACAGTTTCACAGATACGCAGTATTTT. The encoded protein is CASSVDSFTDTQYF.

The V gene is TRBV19, the J gene TRBJ2-2, with D maybe TRBD1 (6 bases). Trimming took off 5 bases at V and 0 bases at J, with 16 bases between the two ends. Germline V gives CDR1 LNHDA, CDR2 SQIVND (reference sequence). The CDR3 totals 17 residues. DNA for the CDR3: TGTGCCAGTAGTGTGCCGGGACACCCTTCGAACACCGGGGAGCTGTTTTTT. Residues: CASSVPGHPSNTGELFF.

CDR3 in DNA: TGTGCCAGCAGCACCCCGGGACAGCTGAACACTGAAGCTTTCTTT. Residues: CASSTPGQLNTEAFF. The chain couples TRBV11-2 to TRBJ1-1, with TRBD1 identical over 7 bases. In germline, CDR1 is SGHAT, CDR2 FQNNGV. The CDR3 is 15 residues long. The V segment lost 5 bases and the J segment 0 bases; nucleotides outside the gene matches: 6.

This chain links TRBV4-1 with TRBJ2-3, with D possibly TRBD1 on 6 matching bases. The CDR3 runs to 15 residues. Germline loops: CDR1 MGHRA, CDR2 YSYEKL. V gave up 5 bases and J gave up 2 bases, with 14 bases separating them. The CDR3 loop reads CASSSTGFSTDTQYF. In nucleotides, the CDR3 is TGCGCCAGCAGCTCGACAGGATTTTCCACAGATACGCAGTATTTT.

The chain couples TRBV9 to TRBJ2-1, with 12 positions matching TRBD2. V shed 4 bases, J shed 6 bases, and the junction held 14 bases outside the gene matches. Looked up from germline, CDR1 is SGDLS and CDR2 is YYNGEE. The CDR3 is 18 residues long. CDR3 protein: CASSPRRTSGMGPNEQFF. The CDR3 DNA reads TGTGCCAGCAGCCCGAGGAGGACTAGCGGGATGGGGCCCAATGAGCAGTTCTTC.

V gene TRBV19 combines with J gene TRBJ2-2; 7 bases agree with TRBD2. The trim removed 4 bases at V and 4 bases at J, leaving 18 bases unmatched. In germline, CDR1 is LNHDA, CDR2 SQIVND (reference sequence). This CDR3 spans 19 amino acids. CDR3: CASSTPSFGGSPVTGELFF. DNA of the CDR3: TGTGCCAGTAGTACCCCGTCTTTCGGCGGGAGTCCTGTCACCGGGGAGCTGTTTTTT.

This clone was recorded only once. The rearrangement joins TRBV5-5 to TRBJ1-2; 9 nucleotides align to TRBD1. Trimming cost V 2 bases and J 4 bases; bases outside gene matches: 3. This CDR3 has 14 amino acids. The V gene's germline CDR1 is SGHKS and CDR2 YYEKEE (reference sequence). The CDR3 nucleotides read TGTGCCAGCAGCTTCGGACAGGGGATCTATGGCTACACCTTC. Translation gives CASSFGQGIYGYTF.